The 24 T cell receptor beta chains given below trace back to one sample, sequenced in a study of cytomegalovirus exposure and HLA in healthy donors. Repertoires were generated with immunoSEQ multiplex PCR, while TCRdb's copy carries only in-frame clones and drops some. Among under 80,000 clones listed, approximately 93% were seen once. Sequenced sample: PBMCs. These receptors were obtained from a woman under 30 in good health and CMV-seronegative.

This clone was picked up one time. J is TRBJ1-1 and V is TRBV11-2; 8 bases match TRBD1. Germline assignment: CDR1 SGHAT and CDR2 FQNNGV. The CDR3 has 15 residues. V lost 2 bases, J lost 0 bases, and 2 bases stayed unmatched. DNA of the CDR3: TGTGCCAGCAGCTTAATGGGACAGGTGAACACTGAAGCTTTCTTT. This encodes CASSLMGQVNTEAFF.

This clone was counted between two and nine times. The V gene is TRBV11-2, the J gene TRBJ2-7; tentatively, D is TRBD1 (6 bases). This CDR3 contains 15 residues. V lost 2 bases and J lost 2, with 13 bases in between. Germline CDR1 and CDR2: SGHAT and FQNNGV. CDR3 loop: CASSLSRTDTYEQYF. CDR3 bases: TGTGCCAGCAGCTTATCGCGGACAGATACCTACGAGCAGTACTTC.

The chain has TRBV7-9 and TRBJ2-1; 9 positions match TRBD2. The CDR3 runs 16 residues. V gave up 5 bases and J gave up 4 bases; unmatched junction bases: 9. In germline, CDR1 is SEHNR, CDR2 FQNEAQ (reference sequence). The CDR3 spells CASSTRAGGLYNEQFF. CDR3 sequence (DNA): TGTGCCAGCAGCACAAGGGCGGGGGGGCTATACAATGAGCAGTTCTTC. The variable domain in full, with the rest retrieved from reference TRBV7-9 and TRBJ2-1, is DTGVSQNPRHKITKRGQNVTFRCDPISEHNRLYWYRQTLGQGPEFLTYFQNEAQLEKSRLLSDRFSAERPKGSFSTLEIQRTEQGDSAMYLCASSTRAGGLYNEQFFGPGTRLTVL.

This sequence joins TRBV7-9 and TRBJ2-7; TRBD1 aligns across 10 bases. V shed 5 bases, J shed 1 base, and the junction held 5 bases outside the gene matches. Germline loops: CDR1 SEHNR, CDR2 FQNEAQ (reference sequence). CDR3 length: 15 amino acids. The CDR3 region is CASSLGTGVSYEQYF. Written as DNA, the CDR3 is TGTGCCAGCAGCCTCGGGACAGGGGTATCCTACGAGCAGTACTTC. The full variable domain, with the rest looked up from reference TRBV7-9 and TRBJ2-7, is DTGVSQNPRHKITKRGQNVTFRCDPISEHNRLYWYRQTLGQGPEFLTYFQNEAQLEKSRLLSDRFSAERPKGSFSTLEIQRTEQGDSAMYLCASSLGTGVSYEQYFGPGTRLTVT.

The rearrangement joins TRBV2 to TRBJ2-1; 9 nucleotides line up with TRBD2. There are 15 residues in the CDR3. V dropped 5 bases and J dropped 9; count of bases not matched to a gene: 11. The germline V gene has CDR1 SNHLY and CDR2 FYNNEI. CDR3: CASSNFAGGPSEQFF. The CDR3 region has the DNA TGTGCCAGCAGTAACTTCGCGGGAGGGCCAAGTGAGCAGTTCTTC.

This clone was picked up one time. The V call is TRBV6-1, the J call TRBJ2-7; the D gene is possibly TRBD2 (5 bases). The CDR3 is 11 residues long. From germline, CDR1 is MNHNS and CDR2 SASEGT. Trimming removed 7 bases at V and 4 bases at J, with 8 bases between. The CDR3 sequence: CASIRGYEQYF. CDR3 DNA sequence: TGTGCCAGCATTCGGGGATACGAGCAGTACTTC.

The CDR3 here is CASSGQGAPTTEAFF. The CDR3 region has the DNA TGTGCCAGCAGCGGACAGGGGGCTCCGACCACTGAAGCTTTCTTT. The chain combines TRBV2 with TRBJ1-1; 11 bases agree with TRBD1. Germline trimming cut 6 bases from V and 4 bases from J; bases unmatched to any gene: 7. Germline V CDR1 and CDR2: SNHLY, FYNNEI. The CDR3 consists of 15 residues.

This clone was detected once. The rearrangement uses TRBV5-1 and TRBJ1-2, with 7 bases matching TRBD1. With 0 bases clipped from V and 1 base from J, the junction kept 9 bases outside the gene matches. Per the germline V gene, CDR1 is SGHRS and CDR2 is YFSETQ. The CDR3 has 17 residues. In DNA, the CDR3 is TGCGCCAGCAGCTTGGCACAGGGGAGGATGGGTAACTATGGCTACACCTTC. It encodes CASSLAQGRMGNYGYTF. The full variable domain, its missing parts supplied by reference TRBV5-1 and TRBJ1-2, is KAGVTQTPRYLIKTRGQQVTLSCSPISGHRSVSWYQQTPGQGLQFLFEYFSETQRNKGNFPGRFSGRQFSNSRSEMNVSTLELGDSALYLCASSLAQGRMGNYGYTFGSGTRLTVV.

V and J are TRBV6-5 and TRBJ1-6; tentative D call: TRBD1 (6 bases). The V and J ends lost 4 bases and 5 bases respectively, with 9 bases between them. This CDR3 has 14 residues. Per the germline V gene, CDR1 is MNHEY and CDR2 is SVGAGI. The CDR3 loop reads CASSSRTDNSPLHF. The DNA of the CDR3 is TGTGCCAGCAGTTCAAGGACAGATAATTCACCCCTCCACTTT.

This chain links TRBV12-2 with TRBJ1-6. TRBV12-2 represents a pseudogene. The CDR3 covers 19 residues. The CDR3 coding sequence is TGTGCAAGTCGCTTAGGTTCGTCTCGGGGGAGGGCTAATAATTCACCCCTCCACTTT. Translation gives CASRLGSSRGRANNSPLHF.

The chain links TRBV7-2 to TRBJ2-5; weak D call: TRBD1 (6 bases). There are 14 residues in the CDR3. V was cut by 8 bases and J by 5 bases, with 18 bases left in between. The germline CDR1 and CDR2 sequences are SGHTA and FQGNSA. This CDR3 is CASAGGPALETQYF. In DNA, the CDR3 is TGTGCCAGCGCTGGGGGCCCTGCCTTGGAGACCCAGTACTTC. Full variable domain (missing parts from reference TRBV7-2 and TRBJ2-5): GAGVSQSPSNKVTEKGKDVELRCDPISGHTALYWYRQSLGQGLEFLIYFQGNSAPDKSGLPSDRFSAERTGGSVSTLTIQRTQQEDSAVYLCASAGGPALETQYFGPGTRLLVL.

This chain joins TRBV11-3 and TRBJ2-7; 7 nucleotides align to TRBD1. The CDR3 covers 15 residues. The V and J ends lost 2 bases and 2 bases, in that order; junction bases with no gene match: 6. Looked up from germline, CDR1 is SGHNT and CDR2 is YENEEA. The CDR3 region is CASSLSTGLAYEQYF. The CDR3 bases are TGTGCCAGCAGCTTATCGACAGGGCTCGCCTACGAGCAGTACTTC.

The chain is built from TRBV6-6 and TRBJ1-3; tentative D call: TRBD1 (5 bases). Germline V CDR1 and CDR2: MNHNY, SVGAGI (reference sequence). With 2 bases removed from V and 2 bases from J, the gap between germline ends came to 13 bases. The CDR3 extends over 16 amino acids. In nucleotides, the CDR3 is TGTGCCAGCAGTTACAGTGACAGTAATCCTGGAAACACCATATATTTT. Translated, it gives CASSYSDSNPGNTIYF.

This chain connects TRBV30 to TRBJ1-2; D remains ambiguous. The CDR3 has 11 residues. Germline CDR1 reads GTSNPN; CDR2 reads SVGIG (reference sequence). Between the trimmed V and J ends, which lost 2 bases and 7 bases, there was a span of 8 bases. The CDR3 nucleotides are TGTGCCTGGAGTTCTATGGTTGGCTACACCTTC. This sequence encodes CAWSSMVGYTF.

The CDR3 DNA reads as TGTGCCAGCAGCTTGGGGGCCGGGACATCTCAAGAGACCCAGTACTTC. The encoded protein is CASSLGAGTSQETQYF. The rearrangement joins TRBV5-8 to TRBJ2-5, with D perhaps TRBD1 (6 bases). The V gene's germline CDR1 is SGHTS and CDR2 YDEGEE. Between the trimmed V and J ends, which lost 0 bases and 2 bases, there was a span of 14 bases. The CDR3 is 16 residues long. Complete variable domain (other parts from reference TRBV5-8 and TRBJ2-5): EAGVTQSPTHLIKTRGQQATLRCSPISGHTSVYWYQQALGLGLQFLLWYDEGEERNRGNFPPRFSGRQFPNYSSELNVNALELEDSALYLCASSLGAGTSQETQYFGPGTRLLVL.

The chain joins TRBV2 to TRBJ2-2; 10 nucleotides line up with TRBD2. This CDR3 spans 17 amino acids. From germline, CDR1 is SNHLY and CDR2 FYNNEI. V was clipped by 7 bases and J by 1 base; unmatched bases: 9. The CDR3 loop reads CASKDPSGRLNTGELFF. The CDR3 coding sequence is TGTGCCAGCAAAGATCCTAGCGGGAGACTGAACACCGGGGAGCTGTTTTTT.

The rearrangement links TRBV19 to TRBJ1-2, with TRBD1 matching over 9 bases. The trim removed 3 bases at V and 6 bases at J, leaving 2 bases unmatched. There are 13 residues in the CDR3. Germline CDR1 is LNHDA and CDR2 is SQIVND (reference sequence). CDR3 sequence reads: CASSIGTGNGYTF. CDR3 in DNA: TGTGCCAGTAGTATCGGGACAGGGAATGGCTACACCTTC.

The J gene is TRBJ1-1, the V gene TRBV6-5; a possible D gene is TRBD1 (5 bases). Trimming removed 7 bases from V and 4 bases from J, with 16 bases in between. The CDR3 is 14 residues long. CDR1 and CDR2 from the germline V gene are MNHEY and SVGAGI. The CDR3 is CASMFRQGSTEAFF. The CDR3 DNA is TGTGCCAGCATGTTCCGCCAGGGAAGCACTGAAGCTTTCTTT.

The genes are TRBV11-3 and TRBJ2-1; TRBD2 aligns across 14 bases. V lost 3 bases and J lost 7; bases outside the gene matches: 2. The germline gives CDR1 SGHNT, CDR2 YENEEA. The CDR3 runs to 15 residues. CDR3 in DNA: TGTGCCAGCAGCTTTGGACTAGCGGGAGGTAATGAGCAGTTCTTC. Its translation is CASSFGLAGGNEQFF.

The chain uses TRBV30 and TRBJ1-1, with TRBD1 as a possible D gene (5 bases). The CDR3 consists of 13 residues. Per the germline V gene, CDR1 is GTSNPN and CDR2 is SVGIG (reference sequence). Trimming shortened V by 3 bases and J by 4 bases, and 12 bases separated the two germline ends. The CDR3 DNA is TGTGCCTGGAGGGAGGGGCGGGGCACTGAAGCTTTCTTT. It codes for CAWREGRGTEAFF. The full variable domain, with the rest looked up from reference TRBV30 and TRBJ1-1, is SQTIHQWPATLVQPVGSPLSLECTVEGTSNPNLYWYRQAAGRGLQLLFYSVGIGQISSEVPQNLSASRPQDRQFILSSKKLLLSDSGFYLCAWREGRGTEAFFGQGTRLTVV.

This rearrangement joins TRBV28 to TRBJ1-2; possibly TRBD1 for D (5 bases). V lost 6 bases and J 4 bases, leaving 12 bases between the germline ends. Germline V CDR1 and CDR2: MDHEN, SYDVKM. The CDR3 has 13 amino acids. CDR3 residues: CASRQTDIYGYTF. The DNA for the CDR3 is TGTGCCAGCAGACAAACGGACATCTATGGCTACACCTTC.

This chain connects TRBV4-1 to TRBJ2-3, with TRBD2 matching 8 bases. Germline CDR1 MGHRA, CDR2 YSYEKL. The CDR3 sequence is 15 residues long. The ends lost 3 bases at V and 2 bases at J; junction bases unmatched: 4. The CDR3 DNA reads TGCGCCAGCAGCCAGGGACTAGGGGACACAGATACGCAGTATTTT. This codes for CASSQGLGDTDTQYF.

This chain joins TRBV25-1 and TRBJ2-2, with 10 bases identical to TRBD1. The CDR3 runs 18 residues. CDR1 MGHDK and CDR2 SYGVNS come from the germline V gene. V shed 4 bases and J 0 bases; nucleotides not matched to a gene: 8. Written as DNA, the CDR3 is TGTGCCAGCAGTGGGAGGGGACAGGGGACTACGAACACCGGGGAGCTGTTTTTT. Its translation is CASSGRGQGTTNTGELFF.

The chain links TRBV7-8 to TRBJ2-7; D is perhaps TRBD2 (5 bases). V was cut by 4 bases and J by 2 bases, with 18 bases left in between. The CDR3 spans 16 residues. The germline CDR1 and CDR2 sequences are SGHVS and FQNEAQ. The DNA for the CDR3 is TGTGCCAGCAGCTCGGTCTCGAGGGTGGGTCCCTACGAGCAGTACTTC. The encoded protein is CASSSVSRVGPYEQYF.